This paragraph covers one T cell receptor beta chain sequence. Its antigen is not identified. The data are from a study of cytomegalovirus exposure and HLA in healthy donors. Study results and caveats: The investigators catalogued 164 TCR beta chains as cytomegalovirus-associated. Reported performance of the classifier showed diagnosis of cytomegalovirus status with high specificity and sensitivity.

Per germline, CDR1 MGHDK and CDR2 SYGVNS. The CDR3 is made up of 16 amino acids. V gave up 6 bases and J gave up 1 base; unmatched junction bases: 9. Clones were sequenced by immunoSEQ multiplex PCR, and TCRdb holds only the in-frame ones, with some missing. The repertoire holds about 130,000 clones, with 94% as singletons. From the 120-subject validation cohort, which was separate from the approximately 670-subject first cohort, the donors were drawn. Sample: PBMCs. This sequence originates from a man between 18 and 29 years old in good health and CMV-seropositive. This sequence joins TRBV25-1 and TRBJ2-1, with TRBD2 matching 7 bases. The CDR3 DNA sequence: TGTGCCAGCAGGGGATCGGGTAGCGGGTCCTACAATGAGCAGTTCTTC. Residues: CASRGSGSGSYNEQFF.